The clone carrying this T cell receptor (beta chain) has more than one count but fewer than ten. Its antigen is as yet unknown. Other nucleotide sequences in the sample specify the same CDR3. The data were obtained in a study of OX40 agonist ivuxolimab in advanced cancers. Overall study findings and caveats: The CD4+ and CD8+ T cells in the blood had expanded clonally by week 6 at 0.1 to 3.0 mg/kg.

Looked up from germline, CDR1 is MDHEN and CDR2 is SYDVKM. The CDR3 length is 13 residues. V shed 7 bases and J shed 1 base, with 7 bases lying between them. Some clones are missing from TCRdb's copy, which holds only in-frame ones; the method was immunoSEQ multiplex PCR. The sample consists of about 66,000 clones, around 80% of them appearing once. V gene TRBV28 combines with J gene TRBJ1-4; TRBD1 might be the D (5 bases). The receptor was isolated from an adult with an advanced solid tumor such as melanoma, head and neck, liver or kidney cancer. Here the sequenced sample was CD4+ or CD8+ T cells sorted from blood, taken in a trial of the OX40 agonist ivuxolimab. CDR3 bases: TGTGCCAGCATCGGGGGAACTAATGAAAAACTGTTTTTT. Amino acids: CASIGGTNEKLFF.